This T cell receptor beta chain was documented in a study of blood T cell repertoires in COVID-19. Study-wide background: COVID-19 samples collected from the United States, Italy and Spain covered acute and convalescent phases. PBMCs, B-cell-depleted T cells, or T cells provided the cDNA or gDNA that made up the material.

Germline CDR1 reads LNHDA; CDR2 reads SQIVND (reference sequence). The ends were cut back, 6 bases at V and 0 bases at J, with 21 bases in the middle. CDR3 length: 18 amino acids. In the original workflow: By means of reference gene primer amplification, nucleated cell counts were estimated. TCRdb's table, derived via immunoSEQ multiplex PCR, lists solely in-frame clones and lacks some. The V and J calls and clone size were taken over from that table, and D and trimming were inferred from the DNA. The table has roughly 76,000 clones, roughly three quarters seen once. Sequenced: peripheral blood. The rearrangement joins TRBV19 to TRBJ1-5, with D possibly matching TRBD1 (5 bases). The source of this sequence is a man in his 70s with acute or convalescent COVID-19. As DNA, the CDR3 is TGTGCCAGTAGCGATCAGGGCAGGGTTCTATATAGCAATCAGCCCCAGCATTTT. Translating it yields CASSDQGRVLYSNQPQHF. Using reference TRBV19 and TRBJ1-5 for the parts outside the CDR3, the full variable domain is DGGITQSPKYLFRKEGQNVTLSCEQNLNHDAMYWYRQDPGQGLRLIYYSQIVNDFQKGDIAEGYSVSREKKESFPLTVTSAQKNPTAFYLCASSDQGRVLYSNQPQHFGDGTRLSIL.